The 19 T cell receptor beta chains listed next were all sequenced from one sample in a study of blood T cell repertoires in COVID-19. The assay was immunoSEQ multiplex PCR, and TCRdb's table has in-frame clones only and misses some. This sample has some 50,000 clones, with approximately 85% found just once. Sequencing was performed on peripheral blood. All receptors come from a woman aged 60-75 years with acute or convalescent COVID-19.

The CDR3 reads CASRQYGYTF. The CDR3 nucleotides read TGTGCCAGCAGACAGTATGGCTACACCTTC. The chain joins TRBV19 to TRBJ1-2; D might be TRBD1 (5 bases). Trimming shortened V by 9 bases and J by 5 bases, and 7 bases separated the two germline ends. Germline CDR1 LNHDA, CDR2 SQIVND (reference sequence). The CDR3 length is 10 residues.

This rearrangement joins TRBV10-2 to TRBJ2-3; 10 nucleotides line up with TRBD2. The CDR3 sequence is 15 residues long. Germline loops: CDR1 WSHSY, CDR2 SAAADI. V trimming: 7 bases; J trimming: 0 bases; junction bases outside the gene matches: 4. The CDR3 DNA is TGCGCCAGCACCCTGACTAGCGGGAGCACAGATACGCAGTATTTT. Its translation: CASTLTSGSTDTQYF.

The chain is built from TRBV24-1 and TRBJ2-3, with a possible D match to TRBD1 (6 bases). CDR3 size: 16 residues. The V end was cut by 2 bases, the J end by 3 bases, with 14 bases between. From germline, CDR1 is KGHDR and CDR2 SFDVKD. The CDR3 sequence is CATSDSRQAGTDTQYF. CDR3 DNA sequence: TGTGCCACCAGTGATTCCAGACAGGCAGGAACAGATACGCAGTATTTT.

This rearrangement joins TRBV30 to TRBJ1-2; D remains ambiguous. The CDR3 is 11 residues long. V lost 7 bases and J lost 4, with 10 bases in between. Per the germline V gene, CDR1 is GTSNPN and CDR2 is SVGIG (reference sequence). CDR3 residues: CASEGVYGYTF. The CDR3 DNA reads as TGTGCCTCCGAGGGCGTCTATGGCTACACCTTC.

The V gene is TRBV7-8, the J gene TRBJ2-7; D gene unclear. The CDR3 covers 13 residues. Per germline, CDR1 SGHVS and CDR2 FQNEAQ. Trimming stripped 0 bases from V and 2 bases from J, with 5 bases between. Here the CDR3 reads CASSLARPYEQYF. In DNA, the CDR3 is TGTGCCAGCAGCTTAGCGAGGCCCTACGAGCAGTACTTC.

The J gene is TRBJ2-3, the V gene TRBV18; 7 nucleotides agree with TRBD2. This CDR3 comprises 16 residues. The junction had 9 bases not matched to a gene; V was cut back by 6 bases and J by 0 bases. Germline assignment: CDR1 KGHSH and CDR2 LQKENI. This CDR3 reads CASSPGRQGSTDTQYF. Written as DNA, the CDR3 is TGTGCCAGCTCCCCCGGGAGGCAGGGAAGCACAGATACGCAGTATTTT.

This rearrangement joins TRBV12-3 or TRBV12-4 to TRBJ2-1, with D perhaps TRBD1 (5 bases). Trimming cost V 6 bases and J 8 bases, with 11 bases left between them. The CDR3 length is 12 residues. CDR3 sequence reads: CASRSRADEQFF. CDR3 in DNA: TGTGCCAGCAGGTCCAGGGCAGATGAGCAGTTCTTC.

This chain connects TRBV28 to TRBJ1-5, with TRBD1 matching over 7 bases. J gave up 11 bases and V 1 base, and 17 bases lay outside the gene matches. CDR1 is MDHEN, CDR2 SYDVKM, per germline. The CDR3 spans 17 residues. The CDR3 coding sequence is TGTGCCAGCAGTTTATTCTCACGGGACAGCGTCCGAGGAACCCAGCATTTT. Its protein is CASSLFSRDSVRGTQHF.

V is TRBV11-2 and J is TRBJ2-3; D remains unclear. This CDR3 has 18 amino acids. Germline V CDR1 and CDR2: SGHAT, FQNNGV. V lost 3 bases to trimming and J lost 2 bases, with 21 bases between them. The CDR3 DNA reads as TGTGCCAGCAGCTTGGCTGTGCAGCTGACTCCTTTCACAGATACGCAGTATTTT. It translates to CASSLAVQLTPFTDTQYF.

This clone showed up just once. V gene TRBV5-1 combines with J gene TRBJ2-3; 7 bases fit TRBD2. V gave up 0 bases and J gave up 5 bases; unmatched junction bases: 3. The CDR3 spans 14 residues. The germline V gene encodes CDR1 SGHRS and CDR2 YFSETQ. The CDR3 sequence: CASSLGGSLDTQYF. The CDR3 coding sequence is TGCGCCAGCAGCTTGGGCGGGAGTCTAGATACGCAGTATTTT.

This chain uses TRBV5-6 with TRBJ1-1, with D hard to call. There are 14 residues in the CDR3. CDR1 is SGHDT and CDR2 is YYEEEE in the germline V gene. Trimming took off 0 bases at V and 0 bases at J, with 6 bases between the two ends. The CDR3 region is CASSLGHLNTEAFF. CDR3 in DNA: TGTGCCAGCAGCTTGGGACACCTGAACACTGAAGCTTTCTTT.

CDR3 amino acids: CASSVDFGTMQYF. The CDR3 coding sequence is TGTGCCAGCAGCGTAGACTTTGGGACTATGCAGTACTTC. The chain uses TRBV9 and TRBJ2-7; 7 bases are a match to TRBD2. The CDR3 spans 13 residues. Looked up from germline, CDR1 is SGDLS and CDR2 is YYNGEE. After removal of 0 bases from V and 9 bases from J, the junction contained 6 bases not matched to a gene.

The genes are TRBV15 and TRBJ1-6, with D perhaps TRBD1 (6 bases). V lost 5 bases and J lost 9, with 20 bases in between. The CDR3 is 16 amino acids. Germline values: CDR1 LNHNV, CDR2 YYDKDF (reference sequence). CDR3 DNA sequence: TGTGCCACCAGCCGCACCCGGGGGGCAAATGGTTCACCCCTCCACTTT. Amino acid sequence: CATSRTRGANGSPLHF.

The chain employs TRBV27 and TRBJ1-2, with unresolved D. CDR3 length equals 15 residues. Germline V gives CDR1 MNHEY, CDR2 SMNVEV (reference sequence). V was pared by 8 bases and J by 6 bases, with 22 bases between. The CDR3 bases are TGTGCCAGCCGTGCTTCGGGTCTCTTGTTAGATGGCTACACCTTC. This gives the protein CASRASGLLLDGYTF.

This clone was observed a handful of times. CDR3 in amino acids: CASRSGQIKNIQYF. The CDR3 coding sequence is TGTGCCAGCAGGTCGGGACAGATCAAAAACATTCAGTACTTC. The J gene is TRBJ2-4, the V gene TRBV6-5, with 7 positions matching TRBD1. The CDR3 is 14 amino acids. Germline V lookup: CDR1 MNHEY, CDR2 SVGAGI. Germline trimming cut 6 bases from V and 3 bases from J; bases unmatched to any gene: 5.

This clone appeared a single time. The genes are TRBV2 and TRBJ1-2; TRBD1 aligns across 7 bases. V lost 6 bases and J lost 4; bases outside the gene matches: 5. The CDR3 has 13 amino acids. Germline assignment: CDR1 SNHLY and CDR2 FYNNEI. This CDR3 reads CASRLQGSYGYTF. In DNA form, the CDR3 reads TGTGCCAGCAGATTACAGGGGTCCTATGGCTACACCTTC.

The chain couples TRBV2 to TRBJ1-4; D remains ambiguous. The germline gives CDR1 SNHLY, CDR2 FYNNEI. The V end lost 10 bases, the J end lost 7 bases, and 16 bases lay between the germline ends. The CDR3 has 13 amino acids. The CDR3 DNA reads TGTGCCACCCTCCGAGGGTTGGGTGAAAAACTGTTTTTT. It codes for CATLRGLGEKLFF.

Remarks on this clone: Germline and junction disagree at one end, which may indicate a read error. Other DNA variants within this sample encode the same CDR3. The V call is TRBV5-4, the J call TRBJ1-1; 11 bases line up with TRBD1. The CDR3 sequence is 15 residues long. Looked up from germline, CDR1 is SGHNT and CDR2 is YYREEE (reference sequence). Written as DNA, the CDR3 is TGTGCCAGCAGCCACCCGGGACAGGGGGGGGCTGAAGCCTTCTTT. Its protein product is CASSHPGQGGAEAFF.

This clone was observed a few times. This rearrangement joins TRBV4-1 to TRBJ2-1, with a weak D call TRBD1 (6 bases). The CDR3 extends over 14 amino acids. Trimming took 4 bases from V and 4 from J, leaving 11 bases between them. Germline V CDR1 and CDR2: MGHRA, YSYEKL. CDR3 DNA: TGCGCCAGCAGCCCCAACAGGGAATACAATGAGCAGTTCTTC. Its translation: CASSPNREYNEQFF.